The 14 T cell receptor beta chains presented below share a single source sample, sequenced in a study of blood T cell repertoires in COVID-19. Here immunoSEQ multiplex PCR was the method, and the copy in TCRdb shows in-frame clones only, minus some. Here the sample spans almost 400,000 clones, just under 90% being singletons. The sequenced sample consisted of PBMCs or T cells enriched from blood (not recorded which). The receptor set was obtained from a woman in her twenties or thirties who had recovered from COVID-19.

A single count supports this clone. V gene TRBV9 combines with J gene TRBJ1-2, with 8 bases aligning to TRBD1. The V segment lost 4 bases and the J segment 11 bases; nucleotides outside the gene matches: 10. The germline gives CDR1 SGDLS, CDR2 YYNGEE. The CDR3 consists of 13 residues. The CDR3 spells CASSPRDRPSYTF. CDR3 sequence (DNA): TGTGCCAGCAGCCCCCGGGACAGGCCATCTTACACCTTC.

The gene calls are TRBV13 and TRBJ2-7; TRBD1 matches at 7 bases. The V gene's germline CDR1 is PRHDT and CDR2 FYEKMQ (reference sequence). V was pared by 5 bases and J by 6 bases, with 4 bases of the junction left unmatched. The CDR3 totals 12 residues. The CDR3 reads CASSHRGGEQYF. The CDR3 DNA reads TGTGCCAGCAGCCACAGGGGTGGCGAGCAGTACTTC.

CDR3 in amino acids: CASSQDGRGYGYTF. CDR3 nucleotide sequence: TGCGCCAGCAGCCAAGACGGGCGGGGCTATGGCTACACCTTC. The chain uses TRBV4-3 and TRBJ1-2; D is uncertain. V lost 0 bases, J lost 4 bases, and 9 bases lay in between. The CDR3 is made up of 14 amino acids. Germline lookup yields CDR1 LGHNA and CDR2 YSLEER.

The chain joins TRBV11-2 to TRBJ1-1; the match to TRBD1 covers 7 bases. V was clipped by 5 bases and J by 2 bases; unmatched bases: 8. Germline-derived CDR1 and CDR2 are SGHAT and FQNNGV. This CDR3 spans 15 amino acids. The CDR3 coding sequence is TGTGCCAGCAGCACCGACAGGGCCCTTAACACTGAAGCTTTCTTT. Its translation: CASSTDRALNTEAFF.

The rearrangement uses TRBV6-1 and TRBJ1-1; 7 bases align to TRBD1. Trimming at V came to 2 bases and at J to 10 bases, leaving 22 bases not matched to a gene. CDR1 is MNHNS, CDR2 SASEGT, per germline. This CDR3 region has 18 residues. The CDR3 DNA follows: TGTGCCAGCAGTGAATCTGTGCCGGGTGAGAGAAGGGGGCGAGCAGCTTTCTTT. Translated, it gives CASSESVPGERRGRAAFF.

CDR3 residues: CASSQDPGGPLYEQYF. Here the CDR3 DNA reads TGTGCCAGCAGCCAAGATCCCGGGGGGCCGCTCTACGAGCAGTACTTC. The chain has TRBV3-1 (or the pseudogene TRBV3-2) and TRBJ2-7; tentatively, D is TRBD2 (7 bases). The CDR3 sequence is 16 residues long. Germline-derived CDR1 and CDR2 are LGHDT and YNNKEL (reference sequence). Trimming cost V 0 bases and J 3 bases, with 15 bases left between them.

This chain links TRBV28 with TRBJ2-7; D possibly corresponds to TRBD1 (6 bases). CDR3 length equals 15 residues. CDR1 is MDHEN and CDR2 is SYDVKM in the germline V gene. V dropped 5 bases and J dropped 0 bases, with 14 bases sitting between them. CDR3 in DNA: TGTGCCAGCAGTCCGGGGACACCTAGCTCCTACGAGCAGTACTTC. Protein product: CASSPGTPSSYEQYF.

The V gene is TRBV5-6, the J gene TRBJ1-3; D is possibly TRBD1 (5 bases). This CDR3 has 15 residues. Germline-derived CDR1 and CDR2 are SGHDT and YYEEEE. V dropped 4 bases and J dropped 3 bases, with 14 bases sitting between them. The CDR3 DNA reads as TGTGCCAGCAGCATCAGACAGAGGAGTGGAAACACCATATATTTT. Translated, it gives CASSIRQRSGNTIYF.

The rearrangement uses TRBV24-1 and TRBJ2-1; 11 bases map to TRBD1. The germline CDR1 and CDR2 sequences are KGHDR and SFDVKD. The CDR3 covers 16 residues. J gave up 9 bases and V 0 bases, and 6 bases lay outside the gene matches. This chain's CDR3 is CATSDLFGTGGGEQFF. The CDR3 coding sequence is TGTGCCACCAGTGATTTGTTTGGGACAGGGGGAGGTGAGCAGTTCTTC.

V is TRBV24-1 and J is TRBJ2-3, with D possibly TRBD2 on 5 matching bases. Germline V gene lookup returns CDR1 KGHDR and CDR2 SFDVKD. V was trimmed by 4 bases and J by 5 bases, leaving 9 bases between them. The CDR3 runs 13 residues. CDR3 amino acids: CATSELAGDTQYF. The DNA of the CDR3 is TGTGCCACCAGTGAGCTAGCCGGAGATACGCAGTATTTT.

The chain combines TRBV10-3 with TRBJ2-2, with 7 bases lining up with TRBD2. Germline assignment: CDR1 ENHRY and CDR2 SYGVKD. Trimming at V came to 3 bases and at J to 1 base, leaving 8 bases not matched to a gene. The CDR3 is made up of 17 amino acids. CDR3 amino acids: CAISDDIAGWNTGELFF. In DNA form, the CDR3 reads TGTGCCATCAGTGACGACATAGCGGGTTGGAACACCGGGGAGCTGTTTTTT.

This clone was recorded only once. The chain uses TRBV15 and TRBJ2-7, with TRBD1 matching over 8 bases. The V and J ends lost 3 bases and 0 bases, in that order; junction bases with no gene match: 4. The CDR3 is 15 amino acids. Germline CDR1 LNHNV, CDR2 YYDKDF (reference sequence). CDR3 coding DNA: TGTGCCACCAGCAGTACCGGGACAGGCTCCTACGAGCAGTACTTC. This codes for CATSSTGTGSYEQYF.

The V gene is TRBV9, the J gene TRBJ1-2, with 8 bases matching TRBD1. Germline trimming cut 3 bases from V and 0 bases from J; bases unmatched to any gene: 10. This CDR3 spans 17 amino acids. Germline lookup yields CDR1 SGDLS and CDR2 YYNGEE. The DNA of the CDR3 is TGTGCCAGCAGCGCTGCAGGACAGGGAACTTCTAACTATGGCTACACCTTC. This translates into CASSAAGQGTSNYGYTF.

The gene calls are TRBV7-3 and TRBJ2-2; the D gene is possibly TRBD2 (7 bases). The CDR3 loop spans 15 amino acids. Looked up from germline, CDR1 is SGHTA and CDR2 is FQGTGA. V was pared by 4 bases and J by 5 bases, with 14 bases between. The CDR3 loop reads CASSSGRGATGELFF. Written as DNA, the CDR3 is TGTGCCAGCAGCTCCGGTCGGGGGGCTACCGGGGAGCTGTTTTTT.